This T cell receptor (beta chain) was captured by sequencing in a study of T cell responses to AZD1222 COVID-19 vaccine. Study observations and caveats: It should be noted that donors were predominantly white British and more often female, and clonal diversity was possibly underestimated. Unmutated regions of variants are reportedly targeted by nearly half of spike-specific TCRs.

The table came from immunoSEQ multiplex PCR; TCRdb's copy has only in-frame clones and leaves some out. The sample contains 45,000 or so clones, 83% of which appear only once. With regard to this clone: As yet, its antigen is unknown.

Germline-derived CDR1 and CDR2 are GTSNPN and SVGIG (reference sequence). CDR3 length: 13 residues. The ends were cut back, 2 bases at V and 0 bases at J, with 6 bases in the middle. The sequenced sample was peripheral blood, obtained on day 0 of AZD1222 vaccination. The clonotype was recovered from an adult in good health. The chain recombines TRBV30 with TRBJ2-3, with a possible D match to TRBD2 (6 bases). CDR3 DNA sequence: TGTGCCTGGAGTCGGGGGAGCACAGATACGCAGTATTTT. This encodes CAWSRGSTDTQYF.